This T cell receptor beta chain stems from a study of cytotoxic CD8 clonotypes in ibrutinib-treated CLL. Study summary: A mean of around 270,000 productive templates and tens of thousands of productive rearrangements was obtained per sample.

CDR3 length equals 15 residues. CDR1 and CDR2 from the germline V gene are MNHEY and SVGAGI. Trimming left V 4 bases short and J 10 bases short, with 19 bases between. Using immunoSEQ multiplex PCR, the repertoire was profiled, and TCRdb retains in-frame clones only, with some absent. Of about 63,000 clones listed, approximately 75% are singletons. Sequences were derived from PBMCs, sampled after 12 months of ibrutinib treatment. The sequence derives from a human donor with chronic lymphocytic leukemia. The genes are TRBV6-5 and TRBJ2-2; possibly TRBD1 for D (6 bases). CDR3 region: CASSFRQAVALELFF. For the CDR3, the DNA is TGTGCCAGCAGTTTCCGACAGGCAGTGGCATTGGAGCTGTTTTTT.